These 25 T cell receptor beta chains originate from one sample sequenced in a study of CD8 T cells in ankylosing spondylitis. General study results and limits: Roughly eight highly homologous variants made up a TCR beta motif that seemed to typify ankylosing spondylitis blood.

The antigens for these receptors are not known. Each CDR3 protein is one row after TCRdb ran MiXCR on the 5' RACE reads. The sample has roughly 90,000 distinct CDR3 sequences, about 9% seen once. What was sequenced was blood, either unsorted or a sorted T cell fraction (not recorded which). The source of these receptors is a male donor with ankylosing spondylitis.

For the CDR3, the DNA is TGTGCCAGTAGTCCCGGGACCTCAAGGTACCAAGAGACCCAGTACTTC. Its translation is CASSPGTSRYQETQYF. The chain is built from TRBV19 and TRBJ2-5; D may correspond to TRBD1 or TRBD2 (5 bases each). Germline V lookup: CDR1 LNHDA, CDR2 SQIVND (reference sequence). The CDR3 loop spans 16 amino acids. V was clipped by 5 bases and J by 0 bases, with 16 bases between them.

This clonotype was seen repeatedly, ten times or more. The chain combines TRBV12-3 or TRBV12-4 with TRBJ2-3, with D perhaps given as TRBD1 or TRBD2 (5 bases each). There are 13 residues in the CDR3. The germline V and J ends were trimmed by 5 bases and 2 bases, with 8 bases remaining between them. The CDR3 DNA reads TGTGCCAGCAGTCCGGGGCACACAGATACGCAGTATTTT. Translation: CASSPGHTDTQYF.

This clonotype has a count of ten or more. This rearrangement joins TRBV7-8 to TRBJ1-5; the D is unclear. The germline gives CDR1 SGHVS, CDR2 FQNEAQ. The CDR3 is made up of 15 amino acids. Trimming left V 2 bases short and J 0 bases short, with 8 bases between. CDR3 amino acids: CASSLNRGSNQPQHF. The CDR3 DNA sequence: TGTGCCAGCAGCTTAAATAGAGGTAGCAATCAGCCCCAGCATTTT.

This clonotype has only a few counts. The chain carries TRBV20-1 and TRBJ1-2; weak D call: TRBD1 (5 bases). The ends were cut back, 0 bases at V and 4 bases at J, with 12 bases in the middle. The CDR3 consists of 14 residues. Looked up from germline, CDR1 is DFQATT and CDR2 is SNEGSKA (reference sequence). The CDR3 reads CSARDTGRSYGYTF. In DNA form, the CDR3 reads TGCAGTGCTAGAGACACGGGACGGTCCTATGGCTACACCTTC.

This clonotype showed up just a few times. The chain has TRBV27 and TRBJ2-7; D could derive from TRBD1 or TRBD2 (5 bases each). Deletions cut 0 bases from V and 1 base from J, with 13 bases between. CDR1 and CDR2 from the germline V gene are MNHEY and SMNVEV (reference sequence). This CDR3 contains 16 residues. The CDR3 DNA is TGTGCCAGCAGTTTATCTTTGGGGGAGCGATCCTACGAGCAGTACTTC. It is translated as CASSLSLGERSYEQYF.

A few counts support this clonotype. The gene calls are TRBV11-2 and TRBJ2-2; maybe TRBD1 (5 bases). V was clipped by 5 bases and J by 6 bases, with 13 bases between them. CDR1 SGHAT and CDR2 FQNNGV come from the germline V gene. The CDR3 has 14 residues. CDR3 amino acids: CASSLHRRSGELFF. In DNA, the CDR3 is TGTGCCAGCAGCCTACACAGGAGATCCGGGGAGCTGTTTTTT.

This chain links TRBV19 with TRBJ1-5; weak D call: TRBD1 (5 bases). Between the trimmed V and J ends, which lost 8 bases and 0 bases, there was a span of 11 bases. The CDR3 is made up of 14 amino acids. Germline V CDR1 and CDR2: LNHDA, SQIVND (reference sequence). The CDR3 is CASGTGYSNQPQHF. CDR3 coding DNA: TGTGCCAGTGGGACGGGTTATAGCAATCAGCCCCAGCATTTT.

This clonotype was counted only a few times. The genes are TRBV20-1 and TRBJ1-2; D unclear. The CDR3 loop spans 13 amino acids. Trimming cost V 1 base and J 3 bases, with 9 bases left between them. Germline assignment: CDR1 DFQATT and CDR2 SNEGSKA (reference sequence). CDR3 amino acids: CSARALFDYGYTF. CDR3 DNA sequence: TGCAGTGCTAGAGCTCTTTTTGACTATGGCTACACCTTC.

Comment on this clonotype: This could be a read error, since a much larger clone is one nucleotide away. The V gene is TRBV7-9, the J gene TRBJ1-1; the D is unclear. V lost 5 bases, J lost 9 bases, and 13 bases lay in between. Per germline, CDR1 SEHNR and CDR2 FQNEAQ (reference sequence). This CDR3 comprises 12 residues. The CDR3 DNA follows: TGTGCCAGCAGCGCGGGAGGCGCCAAAGCTTTCTTT. Its translation is CASSAGGAKAFF. Full variable domain (outside the CDR3, taken from reference TRBV7-9 and TRBJ1-1): DTGVSQNPRHKITKRGQNVTFRCDPISEHNRLYWYRQTLGQGPEFLTYFQNEAQLEKSRLLSDRFSAERPKGSFSTLEIQRTEQGDSAMYLCASSAGGAKAFFGQGTRLTVV.

This clonotype appeared many times. The chain recombines TRBV12-3 or TRBV12-4 with TRBJ2-6; weak D call: TRBD2 (5 bases). The CDR3 consists of 15 residues. V dropped 5 bases and J dropped 3 bases, with 11 bases sitting between them. Here the CDR3 reads CASSLSGIGANVLTF. CDR3 nucleotides: TGTGCCAGCAGTCTTTCGGGAATTGGGGCCAACGTCCTGACTTTC.

This clonotype was recorded once. The V call is TRBV11-2, the J call TRBJ2-1; possible D gene TRBD1, 5 bases. Germline loops: CDR1 SGHAT, CDR2 FQNNGV. The germline V and J ends were trimmed by 3 bases and 8 bases, with 11 bases remaining between them. CDR3 length: 13 amino acids. The CDR3 nucleotides are TGTGCCAGCAGCTTCGGGCAGGGTGATGAGCAGTTCTTC. Its protein is CASSFGQGDEQFF.

The chain couples TRBV29-1 to TRBJ2-1; 10 bases fit TRBD2. The CDR3 extends over 15 amino acids. Germline V CDR1 and CDR2: SQVTM, ANQGSEA. V shed 2 bases, J shed 8 bases, and the junction held 9 bases outside the gene matches. CDR3 residues: CSVEKREGLLYEQFF. CDR3 sequence (DNA): TGCAGCGTTGAAAAGCGGGAGGGCCTTTTGTATGAGCAGTTCTTC.

This clonotype was recorded at least ten times. The chain uses TRBV5-1 and TRBJ1-1, with 7 bases fitting TRBD1. Trimming at V came to 4 bases and at J to 2 bases, leaving 8 bases not matched to a gene. The CDR3 loop spans 15 amino acids. CDR1 is SGHRS, CDR2 YFSETQ, per germline. CDR3 bases: TGCGCCAGCAGCCAGACACGGACAGGAAACACTGAAGCTTTCTTT. Residues: CASSQTRTGNTEAFF.

This chain uses TRBV2 with TRBJ2-7, with a tentative D call TRBD2 (7 bases). The ends were cut back, 2 bases at V and 7 bases at J, with 21 bases in the middle. Germline V lookup: CDR1 SNHLY, CDR2 FYNNEI. The CDR3 is made up of 16 amino acids. CDR3 coding DNA: TGTGCCAGCAGTGAAAGTTGGGGGGGGCCCAAGGGTGAGCAGTACGTC. Translation: CASSESWGGPKGEQYV.

The CDR3 coding sequence is TGTGCCAGCAGTGAAGGGACTAGCGGGCCCGCCTTGTACGTC. It translates to CASSEGTSGPALYV. This chain joins TRBV2 and TRBJ2-7; TRBD2 aligns across 11 bases. Germline lookup yields CDR1 SNHLY and CDR2 FYNNEI. The CDR3 consists of 14 residues. Trimming removed 1 base from V and 12 bases from J; junction bases left unmatched: 8.

This clonotype has a count of ten or more. V is TRBV10-3 and J is TRBJ1-5; perhaps TRBD1 as D (5 bases). The CDR3 length is 14 residues. The V end lost 0 bases, the J end lost 2 bases, and 5 bases lay between the germline ends. The germline V gene has CDR1 ENHRY and CDR2 SYGVKD. The CDR3 DNA reads as TGTGCCATCAGTGAGTCGGGGGGCAATCAGCCCCAGCATTTT. Amino acid sequence: CAISESGGNQPQHF.

This clonotype was recorded many times. V gene TRBV28 combines with J gene TRBJ2-3, with 9 bases identical to TRBD2. With V trimmed by 4 bases and J by 5 bases, 13 bases remained unmatched. The CDR3 has 17 residues. In germline, CDR1 is MDHEN, CDR2 SYDVKM. CDR3: CASSSGSGSGRLDTQYF. DNA of the CDR3: TGTGCCAGCAGTTCAGGATCGGGAAGCGGGAGGTTAGATACGCAGTATTTT.

This chain connects TRBV2 to TRBJ2-7; D may correspond to TRBD1 or TRBD2 (5 bases each). The germline V gene encodes CDR1 SNHLY and CDR2 FYNNEI. With 6 bases removed from V and 7 bases from J, the gap between germline ends came to 16 bases. The CDR3 length is 13 residues. The CDR3 loop reads CASRFREGEEQYV. The CDR3 DNA reads as TGTGCCAGCAGATTTCGGGAAGGGGAAGAGCAGTACGTC.

This chain uses TRBV18 with TRBJ2-5; TRBD1 or TRBD2 may be the D gene (5 bases each). The CDR3 is 14 amino acids. CDR1 and CDR2 (germline): KGHSH, LQKENI. V was clipped by 3 bases and J by 1 base, with 9 bases between them. CDR3 loop: CASSPGRTQETQYF. For the CDR3, the DNA is TGTGCCAGCTCACCGGGACGGACCCAAGAGACCCAGTACTTC.

The sample holds many counts of this clonotype. J is TRBJ2-7 and V is TRBV5-6; D is unresolved. Germline assignment: CDR1 SGHDT and CDR2 YYEEEE. Trimming took off 1 base at V and 7 bases at J, with 18 bases between the two ends. The CDR3 sequence is 15 residues long. In DNA form, the CDR3 reads TGTGCCAGCAGCTTGCCCTACGATCCCTACGTTGAGCAGTACTTC. This translates into CASSLPYDPYVEQYF.

The CDR3 is CASSSWTSANTGELFF. The CDR3 DNA reads as TGTGCCAGCAGCTCTTGGACTAGCGCGAACACCGGGGAGCTGTTTTTT. The chain uses TRBV7-2 and TRBJ2-2; 9 nucleotides agree with TRBD2. The CDR3 totals 16 residues. Germline V gene lookup returns CDR1 SGHTA and CDR2 FQGNSA. V dropped 4 bases and J dropped 0; count of bases not matched to a gene: 3.

This clonotype was observed a few times. V usage is TRBV7-7 and J usage is TRBJ2-3; TRBD2 might be the D (7 bases). This CDR3 has 17 amino acids. Germline-derived CDR1 and CDR2 are SSHAT and FNYEAQ (reference sequence). The germline V and J ends were trimmed by 5 bases and 1 base, with 19 bases remaining between them. CDR3 bases: TGTGCCAGCAGCCCGGGGGAGGGGGTATTGGGCACAGATACGCAGTATTTT. It codes for CASSPGEGVLGTDTQYF.

This clonotype appeared many times. The genes are TRBV3-1 and TRBJ2-1, with TRBD1 matching over 9 bases. CDR1 LGHDT and CDR2 YNNKEL come from the germline V gene (reference sequence). This CDR3 contains 18 residues. Trimming at V came to 4 bases and at J to 3 bases, leaving 13 bases not matched to a gene. In nucleotides, the CDR3 is TGTGCCAGCAGCCCGAGACGAAACGACAGGGGGGGCTACAATGAGCAGTTCTTC. Translation gives CASSPRRNDRGGYNEQFF.

This clonotype was counted many times. The V gene is TRBV28, the J gene TRBJ1-1; perhaps TRBD1 as D (5 bases). Trimming pared 3 bases from V and 6 bases from J, leaving 23 bases between. The CDR3 covers 17 residues. Germline lookup yields CDR1 MDHEN and CDR2 SYDVKM. The CDR3 nucleotides read TGTGCCAGCAGTTTTGTTTTTAGCAGGGTTCTTCTTTCTGAAGCTTTCTTT. Its protein is CASSFVFSRVLLSEAFF.

This clonotype was observed at least ten times. This chain links TRBV29-1 with TRBJ1-2; TRBD1 might be the D (5 bases). CDR1 SQVTM and CDR2 ANQGSEA come from the germline V gene. The CDR3 has 13 amino acids. The ends were cut back, 4 bases at V and 4 bases at J, with 13 bases in the middle. Written as DNA, the CDR3 is TGCAGCGTTGCGATGTGGGACCCCTATGGCTACACCTTC. The encoded protein is CSVAMWDPYGYTF.